One sample yielded the 27 T cell receptor beta chains listed below, sequenced in a study of cytomegalovirus exposure and HLA in healthy donors. The PCR was carried out with 60 Vbeta primers and 13 Jbeta primers. Generated by immunoSEQ multiplex PCR, the TCRdb table keeps only in-frame clones and is missing some. The table includes about 140,000 clones, about 76% detected once. Sequencing input: PBMCs. These TCRs come from a female donor in good health and CMV-seronegative.

The chain uses TRBV11-3 and TRBJ2-1; 8 bases fit TRBD2. This CDR3 spans 14 amino acids. From germline, CDR1 is SGHNT and CDR2 YENEEA. J lost 5 bases, V lost 8 bases, and 8 bases had no gene match. The CDR3 DNA is TGTGCCAGCTTGAGCGGGAGCCGGCACAATGAGCAGTTCTTC. Translated: CASLSGSRHNEQFF.

The gene calls are TRBV28 and TRBJ2-2; D remains ambiguous. This CDR3 spans 12 amino acids. The V gene lost 5 bases and the J gene lost 3 bases, with 4 bases spanning the gap. The germline V gene encodes CDR1 MDHEN and CDR2 SYDVKM. The CDR3 loop reads CASSPDTGELFF. As DNA, the CDR3 is TGTGCCAGCAGTCCTGACACCGGGGAGCTGTTTTTT. The entire variable domain, with the rest obtained from reference TRBV28 and TRBJ2-2, is as follows: DVKVTQSSRYLVKRTGEKVFLECVQDMDHENMFWYRQDPGLGLRLIYFSYDVKMKEKGDIPEGYSVSREKKERFSLILESASTNQTSMYLCASSPDTGELFFGEGSRLTVL.

This clone is medium-sized within its sample. The gene calls are TRBV4-3 and TRBJ2-7, with D perhaps TRBD1 (6 bases). Germline V gives CDR1 LGHNA, CDR2 YSLEER. The CDR3 covers 14 residues. V lost 3 bases to trimming and J lost 5 bases, with 14 bases between them. CDR3 in DNA: TGCGCCAGCAGCCACGCGGACAGTAGGGACGAGCAGTACTTC. Residues: CASSHADSRDEQYF.

V gene TRBV28 combines with J gene TRBJ1-1; perhaps TRBD1 as D (5 bases). The CDR3 covers 13 residues. CDR1 is MDHEN, CDR2 SYDVKM, per germline. V was clipped by 7 bases and J by 8 bases, with 17 bases between them. The CDR3 DNA follows: TGTGCCAGCATTAAAACGGGGGGTAGGGAAGCTTTCTTT. Protein sequence: CASIKTGGREAFF.

This chain joins TRBV4-3 and TRBJ2-5, with TRBD1 matching over 8 bases. Germline V lookup: CDR1 LGHNA, CDR2 YSLEER. The CDR3 is 18 amino acids. V lost 4 bases to trimming and J lost 3 bases; unmatched junction nucleotides: 16. CDR3 residues: CASSLSWAGDRSEETQYF. CDR3 DNA: TGCGCCAGCAGCCTAAGTTGGGCCGGGGACAGGTCCGAAGAGACCCAGTACTTC.

The chain couples TRBV6-1 to TRBJ1-3, with no clear D. The CDR3 is 13 amino acids. V was cut by 4 bases and J by 1 base, with 5 bases left in between. Germline V CDR1 and CDR2: MNHNS, SASEGT. The CDR3 here is CASSARSGNTIYF. DNA of the CDR3: TGTGCCAGCAGTGCCCGGTCTGGAAACACCATATATTTT.

This clone has just one count. The chain recombines TRBV7-9 with TRBJ2-5; perhaps TRBD2 as D (6 bases). CDR1 and CDR2 from the germline V gene are SEHNR and FQNEAQ (reference sequence). Trimming shortened V by 7 bases and J by 5 bases, and 11 bases separated the two germline ends. The CDR3 covers 12 residues. The CDR3 nucleotides read TGTGCCAGCAACTCGGGAGCTGAGACCCAGTACTTC. It encodes CASNSGAETQYF.

J is TRBJ2-5 and V is TRBV29-1, with TRBD1 matching 9 bases. The CDR3 consists of 13 residues. Germline assignment: CDR1 SQVTM and CDR2 ANQGSEA. The V gene end was trimmed by 7 bases and the J gene end by 4 bases; junction bases not matched to a gene: 7. The CDR3 bases are TGCAGCGGAAGGGACAGGGCGGGAGAGACCCAGTACTTC. Amino acids: CSGRDRAGETQYF. Combining the CDR3 with reference TRBV29-1 and TRBJ2-5 gives the whole variable domain SAVISQKPSRDICQRGTSLTIQCQVDSQVTMMFWYRQQPGQSLTLIATANQGSEATYESGFVIDKFPISRPNLTFSTLTVSNMSPEDSSIYLCSGRDRAGETQYFGPGTRLLVL.

J is TRBJ1-1 and V is TRBV7-9; maybe TRBD1 (5 bases). The V end was cut by 1 base, the J end by 5 bases, with 11 bases between. The CDR3 extends over 14 amino acids. From germline, CDR1 is SEHNR and CDR2 FQNEAQ (reference sequence). The CDR3 protein is CASSLEAGWTEAFF. CDR3 bases: TGTGCCAGCAGCTTAGAGGCAGGGTGGACTGAAGCTTTCTTT.

CDR3 amino acids: CASSQVRLVYYNEQFF. The CDR3 DNA reads as TGCGCCAGCAGCCAAGTCAGACTAGTATACTACAATGAGCAGTTCTTC. The chain uses TRBV4-1 and TRBJ2-1, with D perhaps TRBD2 (6 bases). V was cut by 1 base and J by 3 bases, with 13 bases left in between. This CDR3 region has 16 residues. Germline V gives CDR1 MGHRA, CDR2 YSYEKL.

The rearrangement uses TRBV5-4 and TRBJ1-1; TRBD1 matches at 9 bases. CDR1 and CDR2 from the germline V gene are SGHNT and YYREEE (reference sequence). CDR3 length: 14 amino acids. J was trimmed by 3 bases and V by 5 bases; bases with no gene match: 5. CDR3 DNA: TGTGCCAGCAGTGGGACAGGGCGGCACACTGAAGCTTTCTTT. As protein: CASSGTGRHTEAFF. Based on the CDR3 plus reference TRBV5-4 and TRBJ1-1, the full variable domain is ETGVTQSPTHLIKTRGQQVTLRCSSQSGHNTVSWYQQALGQGPQFIFQYYREEENGRGNFPPRFSGLQFPNYSSELNVNALELDDSALYLCASSGTGRHTEAFFGQGTRLTVV.

The CDR3 DNA reads as TGCGCCATCTCATCCGGGACAGGGACTGAAGCTTTCTTT. Amino acids: CAISSGTGTEAFF. The V gene is TRBV4-1, the J gene TRBJ1-1; TRBD1 agrees at 9 bases. This CDR3 has 13 residues. Germline V gene data show CDR1 as MGHRA and CDR2 as YSYEKL. The V and J ends lost 10 bases and 5 bases, in that order; junction bases with no gene match: 8.

The rearrangement joins TRBV7-2 to TRBJ2-5; 9 positions match TRBD2. The CDR3 runs to 15 residues. The trim removed 6 bases at V and 5 bases at J, leaving 10 bases unmatched. Germline values: CDR1 SGHTA, CDR2 FQGNSA. Written as DNA, the CDR3 is TGTGCCAGCAGTCAACCGGGCGGGAGGGGGGAGACCCAGTACTTC. This gives the protein CASSQPGGRGETQYF. The full variable domain, with the rest looked up from reference TRBV7-2 and TRBJ2-5, is GAGVSQSPSNKVTEKGKDVELRCDPISGHTALYWYRQSLGQGLEFLIYFQGNSAPDKSGLPSDRFSAERTGGSVSTLTIQRTQQEDSAVYLCASSQPGGRGETQYFGPGTRLLVL.

In the case of this clone: The same CDR3 can be traced to other DNA sequences in this sample. The chain recombines TRBV29-1 with TRBJ1-4, with TRBD1 matching over 8 bases. J was trimmed by 3 bases and V by 6 bases; bases with no gene match: 3. Germline V lookup: CDR1 SQVTM, CDR2 ANQGSEA. The CDR3 sequence is 13 residues long. The CDR3 region has the DNA TGCAGCGTCCAGGGGGCCGCTAATGAAAAACTGTTTTTT. Translating it yields CSVQGAANEKLFF. The full variable domain, rest sourced from reference TRBV29-1 and TRBJ1-4, is SAVISQKPSRDICQRGTSLTIQCQVDSQVTMMFWYRQQPGQSLTLIATANQGSEATYESGFVIDKFPISRPNLTFSTLTVSNMSPEDSSIYLCSVQGAANEKLFFGSGTQLSVL.

This chain uses TRBV12-5 with TRBJ1-1, with D possibly being TRBD1 (5 bases). CDR1 is LGHNT, CDR2 FRNRAP, per germline. Trimming took 3 bases from V and 6 from J, leaving 5 bases between them. The CDR3 runs 11 residues. The CDR3 protein is CASGLGAEAFF. CDR3 in DNA: TGTGCTAGTGGTTTAGGGGCTGAAGCTTTCTTT.

CDR3 nucleotide sequence: TGTGCCAGCAGCGTAGCGGGAGGGGCAGATACGCAGTATTTT. As protein: CASSVAGGADTQYF. V is TRBV9 and J is TRBJ2-3; 8 nucleotides agree with TRBD2. Germline V CDR1 and CDR2: SGDLS, YYNGEE. CDR3 length: 14 residues. The V gene end was trimmed by 0 bases and the J gene end by 4 bases; junction bases not matched to a gene: 1.

Concerning this clone: The germline gene is not matched at one end of the junction; a read error may be the cause. The rearrangement joins TRBV9 to TRBJ2-2; 9 bases match TRBD2. CDR1 is SGDLS and CDR2 is YYNGEE in the germline V gene. The CDR3 runs 13 residues. The DNA for the CDR3 is TGTGCCAGCCGCGGGGGGGTCACCGAGGAGCTGTTTTTT. Translated, it gives CASRGGVTEELFF.

The chain has TRBV19 and TRBJ2-2, with D hard to call. The CDR3 has 14 residues. Trimming left V 3 bases short and J 0 bases short, with 5 bases between. Germline V gene sequence: CDR1 LNHDA, CDR2 SQIVND (reference sequence). Here the CDR3 DNA reads TGTGCCAGTAGTATTCAGGCGAACACCGGGGAGCTGTTTTTT. It yields the protein CASSIQANTGELFF.

The genes are TRBV19 and TRBJ2-2; no clear D gene. From germline, CDR1 is LNHDA and CDR2 SQIVND (reference sequence). The CDR3 is made up of 14 amino acids. V lost 6 bases and J lost 0, with 8 bases in between. The CDR3 DNA follows: TGTGCCAGTAGGACACATGCGAACACCGGGGAGCTGTTTTTT. Its translation: CASRTHANTGELFF. Using reference TRBV19 and TRBJ2-2 for the parts outside the CDR3, the full variable domain is DGGITQSPKYLFRKEGQNVTLSCEQNLNHDAMYWYRQDPGQGLRLIYYSQIVNDFQKGDIAEGYSVSREKKESFPLTVTSAQKNPTAFYLCASRTHANTGELFFGEGSRLTVL.

The chain links TRBV29-1 to TRBJ2-7; 7 bases match TRBD1. V lost 3 bases, J lost 5 bases, and 13 bases stayed unmatched. The V gene's germline CDR1 is SQVTM and CDR2 ANQGSEA. There are 15 residues in the CDR3. The CDR3 DNA is TGCAGCGTTGAGAAAACCGGGACAGCGGTAAACGAGCAGTACTTC. Translated: CSVEKTGTAVNEQYF.

This clone was seen more than once but under ten times. The J gene is TRBJ1-1, the V gene TRBV4-3; D not resolved. CDR1 is LGHNA, CDR2 YSLEER, per germline. Trimming took off 1 base at V and 3 bases at J, with 9 bases between the two ends. This CDR3 is 14 amino acids long. As DNA, the CDR3 is TGCGCCAGCAGCCAAGTTTCCCAGGACACTGAAGCTTTCTTT. Translated, it gives CASSQVSQDTEAFF.

The chain combines TRBV27 with TRBJ1-1; the match to TRBD1 covers 7 bases. The CDR3 totals 14 residues. Trimming cost V 2 bases and J 1 base; bases outside gene matches: 1. Germline V gene sequence: CDR1 MNHEY, CDR2 SMNVEV (reference sequence). The CDR3 region is CASSLNRGNTEAFF. Here the CDR3 DNA reads TGTGCCAGCAGTTTAAACAGGGGGAACACTGAAGCTTTCTTT.

The CDR3 reads CATHRAYEQYF. CDR3 coding DNA: TGTGCCACCCACAGGGCCTACGAGCAGTACTTC. The chain links TRBV6-1 to TRBJ2-7; tentatively, D is TRBD1 (6 bases). Germline V gives CDR1 MNHNS, CDR2 SASEGT. CDR3 size: 11 residues. Trimming removed 10 bases at V and 2 bases at J, with 9 bases between.

The chain is built from TRBV15 and TRBJ1-2; 10 nucleotides align to TRBD1. The junction had 4 bases not matched to a gene; V was cut back by 4 bases and J by 8 bases. There are 13 residues in the CDR3. The germline gives CDR1 LNHNV, CDR2 YYDKDF (reference sequence). This CDR3 is CATSIGDRGGYTF. The CDR3 DNA sequence: TGTGCCACCAGCATAGGGGACAGGGGCGGCTACACCTTC.

The V and J genes are TRBV30 and TRBJ2-5; D not resolved. The CDR3 spans 13 residues. V was clipped by 0 bases and J by 1 base, with 6 bases between them. From germline, CDR1 is GTSNPN and CDR2 SVGIG (reference sequence). CDR3 coding DNA: TGTGCCTGGAGTGTGGGCGTCCAAGAGACCCAGTACTTC. Encoded protein: CAWSVGVQETQYF.

CDR3 in DNA: TGTGCCATCAGTGGCGGGAGACCAGATACGCAGTATTTT. It specifies CAISGGRPDTQYF. This rearrangement joins TRBV10-3 to TRBJ2-3; TRBD2 matches 7 bases. CDR3 length: 13 residues. With V trimmed by 4 bases and J by 4 bases, 2 bases remained unmatched. CDR1 and CDR2 from the germline V gene are ENHRY and SYGVKD.

The V gene is TRBV19, the J gene TRBJ1-2; D may be TRBD1 (6 bases). Deletions cut 3 bases from V and 2 bases from J, with 10 bases between. Per the germline V gene, CDR1 is LNHDA and CDR2 is SQIVND (reference sequence). There are 14 residues in the CDR3. DNA of the CDR3: TGTGCCAGTAGTATTGCCAGGGGAAACTATGGCTACACCTTC. Encoded protein: CASSIARGNYGYTF.